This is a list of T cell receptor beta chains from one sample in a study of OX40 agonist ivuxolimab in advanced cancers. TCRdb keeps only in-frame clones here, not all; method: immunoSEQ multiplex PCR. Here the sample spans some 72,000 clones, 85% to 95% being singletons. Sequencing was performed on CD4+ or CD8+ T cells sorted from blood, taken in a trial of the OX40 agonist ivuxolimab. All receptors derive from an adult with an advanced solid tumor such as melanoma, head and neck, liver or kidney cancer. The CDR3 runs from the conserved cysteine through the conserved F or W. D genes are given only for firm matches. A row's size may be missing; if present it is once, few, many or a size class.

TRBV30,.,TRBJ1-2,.,TGTGCCTGGAGCCTCCTTATCAGGGAAGGAAATGGCTACACCTTC,CAWSLLIREGNGYTF
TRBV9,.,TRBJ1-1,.,TGTGCCAGCAGCGTAGGATTCACTGAAGCTTTCTTT,CASSVGFTEAFF
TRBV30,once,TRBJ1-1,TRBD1,TGTGCCTGGCAGGGGAGGGGGCGCGGGAACACTGAAGCTTTCTTT,CAWQGRGRGNTEAFF
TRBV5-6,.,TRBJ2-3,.,TGTGCCAGCAGCTTGTTGAGGGATACGCAGTATTTT,CASSLLRDTQYF
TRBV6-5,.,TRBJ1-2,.,TGTGCCAGCAGTGATAACGGACTCTATGGCTACACCTTC,CASSDNGLYGYTF
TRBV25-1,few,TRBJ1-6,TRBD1,TGTGCCAGCAGTCAAGGACAGGGGAGTTCACCCCTCCACTTT,CASSQGQGSSPLHF
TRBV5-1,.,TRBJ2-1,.,TGCGCCAGCAGCTTGGCCGGTCCGAGGGATGAGCAGTTCTTC,CASSLAGPRDEQFF
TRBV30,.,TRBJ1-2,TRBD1,TGTGCCCGGAGACAGGGGTATGGCTACACCTTC,CARRQGYGYTF
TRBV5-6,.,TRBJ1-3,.,TGTGCCAGCAGCTTCCCCGGTTCGGACTCTGGAAACACCATATATTTT,CASSFPGSDSGNTIYF
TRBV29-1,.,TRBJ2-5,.,TGCAGCGCTGGGACTGCCCGGGAGACCCAGTACTTC,CSAGTARETQYF
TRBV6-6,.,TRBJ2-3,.,TGTGCCAGCAGTTATGGCGGCGGGGGCGGGTATACGCAGTATTTT,CASSYGGGGGYTQYF
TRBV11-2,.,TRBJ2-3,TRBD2,TGTGCCAGCCACCGACGGGGACTAGCGGGAGGTAGAGATACGCAGTATTTT,CASHRRGLAGGRDTQYF
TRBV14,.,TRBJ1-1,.,TGTGCCAGCAGCCAAGATCTAGTTCGGAACACTGAAGCTTTCTTT,CASSQDLVRNTEAFF
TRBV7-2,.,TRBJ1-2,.,TGTGCCAGCAGCTTAGAGTGGGTGGGCTACACCTTC,CASSLEWVGYTF
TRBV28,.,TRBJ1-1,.,TGTGCCAGCAGTCCATCCACGAACACTGAAGCTTTCTTT,CASSPSTNTEAFF
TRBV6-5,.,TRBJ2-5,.,TGTGCCAGCAGTTACCGCCCCCTAGCATCTCAAGAGACCCAGTACTTC,CASSYRPLASQETQYF
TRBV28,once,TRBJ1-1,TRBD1,TGTGCCAGCAGTCCCCAGACAGGGGTTAGAGCTTTCTTT,CASSPQTGVRAFF
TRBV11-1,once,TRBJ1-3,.,TGTGCCAGCAGCTTGAGTGGAAACACCATATATTTT,CASSLSGNTIYF
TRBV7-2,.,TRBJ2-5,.,TGTGCCAGCAGCACCCGGGACTCGGGCGAGACCCAGTACTTC,CASSTRDSGETQYF
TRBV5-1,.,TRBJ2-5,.,TGCGCCAGCAGCCTGGGACAACCACAAGAGACCCAGTACTTC,CASSLGQPQETQYF
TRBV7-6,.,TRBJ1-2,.,TGTGCCAGCAGCTTGGACTCGAACTATGGCTACACCTTC,CASSLDSNYGYTF
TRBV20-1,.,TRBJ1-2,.,TGCAGTGCCCCGGGGGGCTATGGCTACACCTTC,CSAPGGYGYTF
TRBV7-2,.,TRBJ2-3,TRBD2,TGTGCCAGCAGCGTTAGCGGGGGGGCTGGAACAGATACGCAGTATTTT,CASSVSGGAGTDTQYF
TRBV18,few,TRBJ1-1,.,TGTGCCAGCTCATCTTGGGGCGCTGAAGCTTTCTTT,CASSSWGAEAFF
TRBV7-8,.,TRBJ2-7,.,TGTGCCAGCAGCGTAAGGGGTTACGAGCAGTACTTC,CASSVRGYEQYF